Each of the 20 T cell receptor beta chains below was sequenced from the same sample in a study of regulatory T cells in long-lasting Graves disease. Stated time point: persistent/refractory GD, antithyroid drugs over 5 years with positive TRAb. Generation of the TCR library employed RNA extracted from PBMCs. The TCR beta library used iRepertoire HTBI primers with Arm-PCR amplification of CDR3. TCRdb redid the calling of the multiplex PCR reads with MiXCR, one entry per CDR3 protein. The data hold approximately 690,000 distinct CDR3 sequences, with around 30% observed a single time. This material consisted of peripheral blood mononuclear cells (PBMCs), taken when the disease was refractory, from a patient treated with antithyroid drugs. The receptors stem from a female donor with Graves disease.

The chain employs TRBV12-3 or TRBV12-4 and TRBJ1-1; D gene uncertain. Trimming removed 5 bases from V and 4 bases from J, with 11 bases in between. The CDR3 is made up of 13 amino acids. Here the CDR3 DNA reads TGTGCCAGCAGTCCCTCGGGGAGCACTGAAGCTTTCTTT. Translated: CASSPSGSTEAFF.

This clonotype was picked up a small number of times. The rearrangement uses TRBV6-1 and TRBJ1-2, with no clear D. Germline V gives CDR1 MNHNS, CDR2 SASEGT. This CDR3 has 10 amino acids. V was pared by 5 bases and J by 10 bases, with 8 bases between. CDR3 in DNA: TGTGCCAGCAGTCCCTTCCCCTACACCTTC. It is translated as CASSPFPYTF.

The J gene is TRBJ1-2, the V gene TRBV20-1; D might be TRBD1 (5 bases). Trimming left V 2 bases short and J 7 bases short, with 17 bases between. Germline V gives CDR1 DFQATT, CDR2 SNEGSKA (reference sequence). This CDR3 has 14 amino acids. In nucleotides, the CDR3 is TGCAGTGCTAGAACTACCGGGACCTTCTCTGGCTACACCTTC. This translates into CSARTTGTFSGYTF.

This clonotype showed up many times. This sequence joins TRBV11-2 and TRBJ1-5; 7 bases agree with TRBD1. The germline V gene encodes CDR1 SGHAT and CDR2 FQNNGV. V lost 3 bases, J lost 6 bases, and 5 bases stayed unmatched. The CDR3 contains 14 residues. CDR3 protein: CASSFTGVRQPQHF. In DNA form, the CDR3 reads TGTGCCAGCAGCTTCACAGGGGTACGTCAGCCCCAGCATTTT.

The chain employs TRBV12-3 or TRBV12-4 and TRBJ2-5; 14 nucleotides match TRBD2. With 5 bases clipped from V and 5 bases from J, the junction kept 7 bases outside the gene matches. The CDR3 is 16 residues long. CDR3 in amino acids: CASSPWGLAGVETQYF. The CDR3 nucleotides are TGTGCCAGCAGTCCCTGGGGACTAGCGGGAGTGGAGACCCAGTACTTC.

This clonotype was counted ten times or more. This chain joins TRBV19 and TRBJ1-1; D is unresolved. Germline CDR1 reads LNHDA; CDR2 reads SQIVND (reference sequence). Trimming took off 8 bases at V and 8 bases at J, with 15 bases between the two ends. The CDR3 sequence is 12 residues long. CDR3 sequence: CASGLFFAEAFF. Here the CDR3 DNA reads TGTGCCAGTGGCCTTTTCTTCGCCGAAGCTTTCTTT.

The rearrangement links TRBV11-3 to TRBJ1-1, with 9 bases that match TRBD1. Germline CDR1 and CDR2: SGHNT and YENEEA. CDR3 length equals 14 residues. The V and J ends lost 4 bases and 6 bases, in that order; junction bases with no gene match: 6. The CDR3 coding sequence is TGTGCCAGCAGCTACGGACAGGGGTCGGCTGAAGCTTTCTTT. This sequence encodes CASSYGQGSAEAFF.

This sequence joins TRBV20-1 and TRBJ1-2; TRBD1 aligns across 12 bases. The CDR3 consists of 15 residues. Per germline, CDR1 DFQATT and CDR2 SNEGSKA (reference sequence). The junction had 11 bases not matched to a gene; V was cut back by 6 bases and J by 6 bases. CDR3 sequence: CSALNRDRGRDGYTF. The CDR3 coding sequence is TGCAGTGCCCTCAACCGGGACAGGGGGCGTGATGGCTACACCTTC.

A single count supports this clonotype. The chain joins TRBV25-1 to TRBJ1-5, with a weak D call TRBD1 (6 bases). Germline assignment: CDR1 MGHDK and CDR2 SYGVNS. This CDR3 has 17 residues. Trimming took 1 base from V and 4 from J, leaving 17 bases between them. CDR3 sequence reads: CASSESGGRGTNQPQHF. CDR3 coding DNA: TGTGCCAGCAGTGAATCAGGAGGCAGGGGTACAAATCAGCCCCAGCATTTT.

This chain joins TRBV28 and TRBJ1-3; 7 positions match TRBD1. Per the germline V gene, CDR1 is MDHEN and CDR2 is SYDVKM. J gave up 5 bases and V 6 bases, and 10 bases lay outside the gene matches. The CDR3 is 15 residues long. The CDR3 region has the DNA TGTGCCAGCAGCCGCCCCGGGACAGAGAGAAACACCATATATTTT. As protein: CASSRPGTERNTIYF.

This clonotype turned up a few times. The CDR3 DNA sequence: TGTGCCACCAGTGACCTCTTCCAAGAGACCCAGTACTTC. This sequence encodes CATSDLFQETQYF. The chain combines TRBV24-1 with TRBJ2-5; no clear D. V lost 4 bases to trimming and J lost 1 base, with 6 bases between them. Germline V gene sequence: CDR1 KGHDR, CDR2 SFDVKD. CDR3 length: 13 residues.

The chain links TRBV18 to TRBJ2-5; 7 bases align to TRBD2. Germline-derived CDR1 and CDR2 are KGHSH and LQKENI. This CDR3 spans 17 amino acids. The trim removed 1 base at V and 5 bases at J, leaving 13 bases unmatched. CDR3 nucleotide sequence: TGTGCCAGCTCACCACTACCCTCCACTGCGGGAGTGGAGACCCAGTACTTC. Its protein product is CASSPLPSTAGVETQYF. The complete variable domain, with remaining parts taken from reference TRBV18 and TRBJ2-5, reads NAGVMQNPRHLVRRRGQEARLRCSPMKGHSHVYWYRQLPEEGLKFMVYLQKENIIDESGMPKERFSAEFPKEGPSILRIQQVVRGDSAAYFCASSPLPSTAGVETQYFGPGTRLLVL.

The rearrangement links TRBV7-6 to TRBJ1-6; TRBD1 matches at 7 bases. V shed 2 bases, J shed 9 bases, and the junction held 7 bases outside the gene matches. Germline V gives CDR1 SGHVS, CDR2 FNYEAQ. CDR3 length: 15 amino acids. The CDR3 protein is CASSLNWDRSSPLHF. CDR3 DNA: TGTGCCAGCAGCTTAAACTGGGACAGAAGTTCACCCCTCCACTTT. The whole variable domain, remainder taken from reference TRBV7-6 and TRBJ1-6, is GAGVSQSPRYKVTKRGQDVALRCDPISGHVSLYWYRQALGQGPEFLTYFNYEAQQDKSGLPNDRFSAERPEGSISTLTIQRTEQRDSAMYRCASSLNWDRSSPLHFGNGTRLTVT.

This clonotype has more than one count but fewer than ten. The CDR3 DNA sequence: TGTGCCAGCAGTCCCCACAGTGCAACTAATGAAAAACTGTTTTTT. Translated: CASSPHSATNEKLFF. The gene calls are TRBV28 and TRBJ1-4; D unclear. The CDR3 consists of 15 residues. CDR1 and CDR2 (germline): MDHEN, SYDVKM. V was pared by 5 bases and J by 0 bases, with 10 bases between.

This clonotype has only a few counts. V and J are TRBV29-1 and TRBJ2-7; 7 nucleotides agree with TRBD2. With V trimmed by 5 bases and J by 1 base, 8 bases remained unmatched. Germline loops: CDR1 SQVTM, CDR2 ANQGSEA. The CDR3 contains 14 residues. CDR3 sequence: CSVLGRERSYEQYF. The CDR3 region has the DNA TGCAGCGTTCTAGGGCGGGAGAGGTCCTACGAGCAGTACTTC.

The chain employs TRBV5-1 and TRBJ1-1; D ambiguous. The CDR3 contains 15 residues. Trimming took 3 bases from V and 0 from J, leaving 12 bases between them. The germline V gene has CDR1 SGHRS and CDR2 YFSETQ. CDR3 bases: TGCGCCAGCAGCTCTACCTCCAGCATGAACACTGAAGCTTTCTTT. This codes for CASSSTSSMNTEAFF.

This clonotype was observed a handful of times. The chain couples TRBV11-2 to TRBJ1-2, with D perhaps TRBD1 (6 bases). Germline-derived CDR1 and CDR2 are SGHAT and FQNNGV. The CDR3 loop spans 13 amino acids. V lost 3 bases and J lost 7, with 12 bases in between. CDR3 loop: CASSFRDTVGYTF. DNA of the CDR3: TGTGCCAGCAGCTTCCGGGACACCGTTGGCTACACCTTC.

This clonotype came up a few times. The chain is built from TRBV30 and TRBJ1-2, with D hard to call. V dropped 2 bases and J dropped 0 bases, with 4 bases sitting between them. The CDR3 extends over 12 amino acids. Looked up from germline, CDR1 is GTSNPN and CDR2 is SVGIG (reference sequence). The CDR3 DNA follows: TGTGCCTGGAGTACCCCTAACTATGGCTACACCTTC. This codes for CAWSTPNYGYTF.

This rearrangement joins TRBV12-3 or TRBV12-4 to TRBJ1-5; tentatively, D is TRBD1 (5 bases). This CDR3 spans 16 amino acids. The V gene lost 2 bases and the J gene lost 6 bases, with 17 bases spanning the gap. CDR3 in DNA: TGTGCCAGCAGTTTAACCGGGCCAGGGTCTGGTCAGCCCCAGCATTTT. It codes for CASSLTGPGSGQPQHF.

V and J are TRBV9 and TRBJ2-2, with 9 bases that match TRBD1. The junction had 6 bases not matched to a gene; V was cut back by 6 bases and J by 3 bases. The CDR3 spans 15 residues. Germline loops: CDR1 SGDLS, CDR2 YYNGEE. DNA for the CDR3: TGTGCCAGCACTGGACAGGGGCCTTACACCGGGGAGCTGTTTTTT. Translation: CASTGQGPYTGELFF.